The 20 T cell receptor beta chains below all came from one sample that was sequenced in a study of Ad26.COV2.S vaccination and SARS-CoV-2 variants. Treatment of the sample: 15 to 20 received Ad26.COV2.S at low or high dose, single or two shots; about five received placebo; per-sample allocation not given. Following the first vaccine or placebo injection, samples were taken on day 63. Clones were sequenced by immunoSEQ multiplex PCR, and TCRdb holds only the in-frame ones, with some missing. The sample holds roughly 450,000 clones, around 90% seen once. Sequenced here: peripheral blood, sampled in a trial of Ad26.COV2.S vaccine versus placebo. These receptors all stem from a person between 18 and 65 years old who received the Ad26.COV2.S COVID-19 vaccine or a placebo.

The chain carries TRBV28 and TRBJ1-5, with 8 bases identical to TRBD1. CDR3 size: 15 residues. The ends lost 10 bases at V and 0 bases at J; junction bases unmatched: 8. CDR1 and CDR2 (germline): MDHEN, SYDVKM. The CDR3 sequence: CATRTGLFSNQPQHF. CDR3 DNA sequence: TGTGCCACCCGGACAGGGCTCTTTAGCAATCAGCCCCAGCATTTT.

This clone appeared a few times. The chain joins TRBV18 to TRBJ2-7; perhaps TRBD2 as D (6 bases). Germline V gives CDR1 KGHSH, CDR2 LQKENI. This CDR3 has 14 amino acids. Trimming stripped 4 bases from V and 6 bases from J, with 16 bases between. The DNA of the CDR3 is TGTGCCAGCTCACACCGGGACTCTGGGGGCGAGCAGTACTTC. It translates to CASSHRDSGGEQYF. Together with reference TRBV18 and TRBJ2-7, the CDR3 gives the full variable domain: NAGVMQNPRHLVRRRGQEARLRCSPMKGHSHVYWYRQLPEEGLKFMVYLQKENIIDESGMPKERFSAEFPKEGPSILRIQQVVRGDSAAYFCASSHRDSGGEQYFGPGTRLTVT.

J is TRBJ1-2 and V is TRBV7-3; D possibly corresponds to TRBD1 (6 bases). There are 17 residues in the CDR3. Deletions cut 1 base from V and 4 bases from J, with 19 bases between. Germline V gives CDR1 SGHTA, CDR2 FQGTGA. The DNA for the CDR3 is TGTGCCAGCAGCTTAAGTAGCCAGGCAGGGGCCTCCTATGGCTACACCTTC. This translates into CASSLSSQAGASYGYTF.

This clone was counted between two and nine times. This chain uses TRBV28 with TRBJ1-1; D gene ambiguous. The V gene's germline CDR1 is MDHEN and CDR2 SYDVKM. CDR3 length equals 12 residues. V gave up 4 bases and J gave up 7 bases, with 10 bases separating them. DNA for the CDR3: TGTGCCAGCAGTTCCGGACGGTATGAAGCTTTCTTT. Translated, it gives CASSSGRYEAFF.

This clone was seen a few times. The V call is TRBV10-3, the J call TRBJ1-5, with D possibly matching TRBD1 (6 bases). This CDR3 is 15 amino acids long. CDR1 is ENHRY and CDR2 is SYGVKD in the germline V gene. V lost 3 bases and J lost 4, with 13 bases in between. As DNA, the CDR3 is TGTGCCATCAGTGAAGGGGGGGCATTTAATCAGCCCCAGCATTTT. Translating gives CAISEGGAFNQPQHF.

CDR3 region: CASSPGGVLGTIYF. The CDR3 bases are TGTGCCAGCAGCCCCGGGGGGGTGCTCGGCACCATATATTTT. V is TRBV27 and J is TRBJ1-3; D perhaps matches TRBD1 (5 bases). Trimming shortened V by 6 bases and J by 9 bases, and 18 bases separated the two germline ends. Germline V gene sequence: CDR1 MNHEY, CDR2 SMNVEV (reference sequence). The CDR3 has 14 residues.

The gene calls are TRBV18 and TRBJ1-1; TRBD1 might be the D (6 bases). Deletions cut 3 bases from V and 1 base from J, with 12 bases between. The CDR3 extends over 15 amino acids. Germline V CDR1 and CDR2: KGHSH, LQKENI. CDR3 sequence: CASSPVGHKNTEAFF. CDR3 nucleotides: TGTGCCAGCTCACCGGTGGGACATAAGAACACTGAAGCTTTCTTT.

The rearrangement uses TRBV7-2 and TRBJ2-7; D is uncertain. CDR3 length: 15 residues. Germline loops: CDR1 SGHTA, CDR2 FQGNSA. Trimming left V 5 bases short and J 0 bases short, with 14 bases between. CDR3 sequence reads: CASSVRRDLSYEQYF. The CDR3 DNA follows: TGTGCCAGCAGCGTAAGACGTGACCTCTCCTACGAGCAGTACTTC. Supplemented by reference TRBV7-2 and TRBJ2-7, the full variable domain reads GAGVSQSPSNKVTEKGKDVELRCDPISGHTALYWYRQSLGQGLEFLIYFQGNSAPDKSGLPSDRFSAERTGGSVSTLTIQRTQQEDSAVYLCASSVRRDLSYEQYFGPGTRLTVT.

Only a few counts were recorded for this clone. The rearrangement links TRBV6-2 or TRBV6-3 to TRBJ2-3, with 8 bases fitting TRBD2. The V gene end was trimmed by 5 bases and the J gene end by 4 bases; junction bases not matched to a gene: 5. This CDR3 has 14 amino acids. From germline, CDR1 is MNHEY and CDR2 SVGEGT. CDR3 in amino acids: CASSPGGPADTQYF. The CDR3 DNA sequence: TGTGCCAGCAGTCCGGGAGGGCCGGCAGATACGCAGTATTTT.

This rearrangement joins TRBV21-1 to TRBJ2-5; the listed D gene, TRBD2, was not tested against the DNA. TRBV21-1 is annotated as a pseudogene. This CDR3 comprises 16 residues. The DNA for the CDR3 is TGTGCCAGCGGCGCAAATTCGGGCGGGAGTAGGGAGACCCAGTACTTC. This encodes CASGANSGGSRETQYF.

The chain uses TRBV27 and TRBJ2-1, with unresolved D. The CDR3 has 14 amino acids. In germline, CDR1 is MNHEY, CDR2 SMNVEV (reference sequence). V was shortened by 7 bases and J by 4 bases, with 14 bases between the two germline ends. CDR3 amino acids: CASTLRAGYNEQFF. CDR3 bases: TGTGCCAGCACCCTTAGGGCAGGTTACAATGAGCAGTTCTTC.

The genes are TRBV6-5 and TRBJ2-1; 10 nucleotides agree with TRBD2. Germline V gene lookup returns CDR1 MNHEY and CDR2 SVGAGI. After removal of 11 bases from V and 5 bases from J, the junction contained 6 bases not matched to a gene. The CDR3 contains 13 residues. CDR3 nucleotides: TGTGCCCGACTAGCGGGCGAAGACAATGAGCAGTTCTTC. Its translation is CARLAGEDNEQFF.

V and J are TRBV3-1 (or the pseudogene TRBV3-2) and TRBJ2-1; TRBD2 matches at 11 bases. Trimming removed 0 bases from V and 9 bases from J; junction bases left unmatched: 4. Germline lookup yields CDR1 LGHDT and CDR2 YNNKEL (reference sequence). CDR3 length: 15 amino acids. This CDR3 is CASSQDNLAGGEQFF. In nucleotides, the CDR3 is TGTGCCAGCAGCCAAGATAACCTAGCGGGAGGTGAGCAGTTCTTC.

This chain uses TRBV7-8 with TRBJ2-1; tentatively, D is TRBD1 or TRBD2 (5 bases each). With 1 base removed from V and 0 bases from J, the gap between germline ends came to 13 bases. There are 17 residues in the CDR3. Germline CDR1 reads SGHVS; CDR2 reads FQNEAQ. This chain's CDR3 is CASSLVGRKSSYNEQFF. CDR3 sequence (DNA): TGTGCCAGCAGCTTAGTGGGACGCAAGAGCTCCTACAATGAGCAGTTCTTC.

The chain's CDR3 is CASSRTGGIREAFF. CDR3 sequence (DNA): TGCGCCAGCAGCCGTACAGGGGGTATCCGAGAAGCTTTCTTT. V usage is TRBV4-1 and J usage is TRBJ1-1, with 8 bases fitting TRBD1. CDR3 length: 14 amino acids. Germline loops: CDR1 MGHRA, CDR2 YSYEKL. V trimming: 4 bases; J trimming: 8 bases; junction bases outside the gene matches: 9.

This chain links TRBV10-1 with TRBJ2-3; 8 nucleotides agree with TRBD2. The length of the CDR3 is 14 residues. Per the germline V gene, CDR1 is WNHNN and CDR2 is SYGVQD (reference sequence). With 8 bases clipped from V and 0 bases from J, the junction kept 4 bases outside the gene matches. The CDR3 DNA sequence: TGCGCCAGCGGGAGCGGGAGTAGCACAGATACGCAGTATTTT. It yields the protein CASGSGSSTDTQYF.

The chain has TRBV6-6 and TRBJ2-7, with 7 positions matching TRBD2. The V gene's germline CDR1 is MNHNY and CDR2 SVGAGI (reference sequence). Trimming removed 7 bases from V and 1 base from J; junction bases left unmatched: 10. The CDR3 is 15 residues long. The CDR3 protein is CASTPGGVGSYEQYF. The CDR3 DNA follows: TGTGCCAGCACCCCGGGAGGAGTTGGGTCCTACGAGCAGTACTTC.

This clone was seen only once. This chain links TRBV5-4 with TRBJ1-2; TRBD1 matches 9 bases. J gave up 4 bases and V 4 bases, and 8 bases lay outside the gene matches. The CDR3 has 15 residues. Per the germline V gene, CDR1 is SGHNT and CDR2 is YYREEE (reference sequence). Here the CDR3 DNA reads TGTGCCAGCAGCGTGGGGGGACAGGGTAGCTATGGCTACACCTTC. This encodes CASSVGGQGSYGYTF.

This chain joins TRBV18 and TRBJ2-2; possibly TRBD2 for D (5 bases). The CDR3 consists of 16 residues. Germline CDR1 KGHSH, CDR2 LQKENI. V was pared by 6 bases and J by 3 bases, with 17 bases between. In DNA, the CDR3 is TGTGCCAGCTCGTGGACGGGGAATCGGGACACCGGGGAGCTGTTTTTT. Encoded protein: CASSWTGNRDTGELFF. Variable domain in full (rest from reference TRBV18 and TRBJ2-2): NAGVMQNPRHLVRRRGQEARLRCSPMKGHSHVYWYRQLPEEGLKFMVYLQKENIIDESGMPKERFSAEFPKEGPSILRIQQVVRGDSAAYFCASSWTGNRDTGELFFGEGSRLTVL.

This sequence joins TRBV29-1 and TRBJ2-6; possible D gene TRBD2, 5 bases. The V gene's germline CDR1 is SQVTM and CDR2 ANQGSEA. The V and J ends lost 3 bases and 1 base respectively, with 10 bases between them. This CDR3 has 15 amino acids. The CDR3, as DNA: TGCAGCGTTGAGGTGACGGGGTCTGGGGCCAACGTCCTGACTTTC. Translating it yields CSVEVTGSGANVLTF.